This record looks at one T cell receptor (beta chain) sequence and its context. For the second PCR, which ran for 7 to 11 cycles, a sample-barcoded 5' primer and a J-beta primer mix were used. Each CDR3 protein gets one entry after TCRdb re-called the 5' RACE reads with MiXCR. The sample has more than 900,000 distinct CDR3 sequences; 20% to 25% are singletons. These data originate in a study of blood T cells in healthy people across ages. V gave up 0 bases and J gave up 8 bases, with 17 bases separating them. This CDR3 region has 16 residues. Germline V gene sequence: CDR1 SNHLY, CDR2 FYNNEI. The sample was also linked to a second study, of T cells of mothers and their children.

Sequencing used blood. The gene calls are TRBV2 and TRBJ1-5, with D perhaps matching TRBD1 (5 bases). This clonotype originated in a girl aged 2 to 10 in good health. The CDR3 bases are TGTGCCAGCAGTGAAGCGCTTAGGGGTGCCCAAGAGCCCCAGCATTTT. Translated, it gives CASSEALRGAQEPQHF.